One and the same sample provided the 4 T cell receptor beta chains below, sequenced in a study of T-cell memory formation after mild COVID-19 (dated by TCRdb to the early 2020s). Library generation was performed with 5' RACE. Instrument on record: Illumina NovaSeq 6000. TCRdb ran its own pipeline on the public reads, namely fastp trimming at Q25 and MiXCR clone calling, and kept in-frame beta chains. CDR3 protein sequences are deduplicated, and each keeps its most common genes and DNA. The sample table contains approximately 480,000 distinct CDR3 sequences; only one count was recorded for 18% of them. Clones ranked in the top ten supply approximately 13% of the sample. Sequencing was done on a sample of PBMCs or a T cell subset sorted from them (not recorded which). The receptors shown here come from an adult woman who had mild COVID-19 (a few samples of this study predate the infection). The sample titles of this study are shuffled in the database, so cell type and time point are left out; the donor was told from shared clones.

J is TRBJ1-2 and V is TRBV7-9; 9 positions agree with TRBD1. Germline CDR1 and CDR2: SEHNR and FQNEAQ (reference sequence). The V and J ends lost 5 bases and 3 bases, in that order; junction bases with no gene match: 4. The CDR3 has 14 residues. The CDR3 sequence: CASSPTGGDYGYTF. CDR3 nucleotide sequence: TGTGCCAGCAGCCCTACAGGGGGCGACTATGGCTACACCTTC. The full variable domain, with the rest looked up from reference TRBV7-9 and TRBJ1-2, is DTGVSQNPRHKITKRGQNVTFRCDPISEHNRLYWYRQTLGQGPEFLTYFQNEAQLEKSRLLSDRFSAERPKGSFSTLEIQRTEQGDSAMYLCASSPTGGDYGYTFGSGTRLTVV.

The chain links TRBV7-2 to TRBJ2-1; TRBD2 might be the D (6 bases). V lost 1 base and J 4 bases, leaving 11 bases between the germline ends. CDR3 size: 15 residues. The germline V gene encodes CDR1 SGHTA and CDR2 FQGNSA. Here the CDR3 DNA reads TGTGCCAGCAGCTTAGAGCTAGCGCCTTACAATGAGCAGTTCTTC. This sequence encodes CASSLELAPYNEQFF.

V and J are TRBV6-2 or TRBV6-3 and TRBJ2-1; 12 nucleotides align to TRBD2. This CDR3 has 14 residues. The germline CDR1 and CDR2 sequences are MNHEY and SVGEGT. V lost 8 bases, J lost 7 bases, and 6 bases stayed unmatched. The CDR3 is CASVFGLAGNEQFF. The CDR3 DNA reads TGTGCCAGCGTGTTTGGACTAGCGGGAAATGAGCAGTTCTTC.

The table lists this clonotype with a few counts. The CDR3 DNA reads TGTGCCAGCAGCAAAGGGGAGCGGCCAAATGAGCAGTTCTTC. This gives the protein CASSKGERPNEQFF. The rearrangement joins TRBV21-1 to TRBJ2-1; the table's D call, TRBD2, was not checked against the DNA. TRBV21-1 is an annotated pseudogene. The CDR3 has 14 residues.